Below, 25 T cell receptor beta chains from the same sample are listed, as sequenced in a study of cytomegalovirus exposure and HLA in healthy donors. Here immunoSEQ multiplex PCR was the method, and the copy in TCRdb shows in-frame clones only, minus some. The sample lists roughly 70,000 clones; 70% to 90% were seen once. Sequenced: PBMCs. These TCRs come from a woman aged 18-29 years in good health and CMV-seropositive.

This clone has more than one count but fewer than ten. The chain employs TRBV6-1 and TRBJ2-2, with D possibly matching TRBD2 (5 bases). This CDR3 region has 15 residues. Germline lookup yields CDR1 MNHNS and CDR2 SASEGT. The V and J ends lost 2 bases and 6 bases respectively, with 13 bases between them. The CDR3 here is CASSELTGEAGELFF. CDR3 nucleotides: TGTGCCAGCAGTGAACTGACCGGGGAAGCCGGGGAGCTGTTTTTT.

This chain links TRBV21-1 with TRBJ2-1; the table's D call, TRBD2, was not checked against the DNA. TRBV21-1 is designated a pseudogene. This CDR3 has 20 residues. DNA of the CDR3: TGTGCCAGCAGCATTCTAAACCCCAGCGGGGGGCCCTTCTGCTACAATGAGCAGTTCTTC. Amino acid sequence: CASSILNPSGGPFCYNEQFF.

The chain joins TRBV7-2 to TRBJ1-5; no firm D call. CDR1 and CDR2 (germline): SGHTA, FQGNSA. The V end was cut by 0 bases, the J end by 7 bases, with 4 bases between. CDR3 length: 12 residues. CDR3 region: CASSLAGQPQHF. As DNA, the CDR3 is TGTGCCAGCAGCTTAGCCGGGCAGCCCCAGCATTTT.

This clone came up once. This chain connects TRBV14 to TRBJ1-2; 10 nucleotides agree with TRBD1. The CDR3 spans 15 residues. V lost 2 bases and J lost 4; bases outside the gene matches: 4. Per germline, CDR1 SGHDN and CDR2 FVKESK. DNA of the CDR3: TGTGCCAGCAGCCAATGGGACAGGGGCCTCTATGGCTACACCTTC. Translated, it gives CASSQWDRGLYGYTF.

The chain links TRBV7-6 to TRBJ2-1; D not certain. The CDR3 runs to 14 residues. Trimming left V 2 bases short and J 8 bases short, with 13 bases between. The germline V gene encodes CDR1 SGHVS and CDR2 FNYEAQ. The chain's CDR3 is CASSLWKRVDEQFF. CDR3 DNA: TGTGCCAGCAGCTTATGGAAGCGAGTCGATGAGCAGTTCTTC.

This chain links TRBV2 with TRBJ2-5, with 7 bases identical to TRBD2. J lost 5 bases, V lost 10 bases, and 13 bases had no gene match. This CDR3 is built from 14 residues. Germline assignment: CDR1 SNHLY and CDR2 FYNNEI. The CDR3 bases are TGTGCCATCACCCGACTAGCCTTTGGTGAGACCCAGTACTTC. This gives the protein CAITRLAFGETQYF.

This chain links TRBV9 with TRBJ2-3; 7 bases are shared with TRBD1. Germline CDR1 reads SGDLS; CDR2 reads YYNGEE. After removal of 4 bases from V and 0 bases from J, the junction contained 2 bases not matched to a gene. The CDR3 length is 14 residues. CDR3 region: CASSYRGSTDTQYF. In DNA, the CDR3 is TGTGCCAGCAGCTACAGGGGTAGCACAGATACGCAGTATTTT.

This clone was seen once. The gene calls are TRBV6-5 and TRBJ2-1; TRBD1 is a possible D gene (6 bases). The CDR3 is made up of 15 amino acids. Trimming took 6 bases from V and 9 from J, leaving 21 bases between them. In germline, CDR1 is MNHEY, CDR2 SVGAGI. CDR3 sequence: CASRPQGGGVVEQFF. The CDR3 DNA follows: TGTGCCAGCAGACCACAGGGTGGCGGTGTCGTTGAGCAGTTCTTC.

The rearrangement uses TRBV7-2 and TRBJ2-3; TRBD2 agrees at 11 bases. There are 17 residues in the CDR3. The germline gives CDR1 SGHTA, CDR2 FQGNSA. The J segment lost 1 base and the V segment lost 1 base, leaving 4 bases of the junction unmatched. Written as DNA, the CDR3 is TGTGCCAGCAGCTTAGGGCTAGCGGGGGGCCGCACAGATACGCAGTATTTT. Amino acid sequence: CASSLGLAGGRTDTQYF.

This sequence joins TRBV7-2 and TRBJ2-1; D remains unclear. V lost 4 bases and J lost 3, with 19 bases in between. CDR3 length: 17 residues. The germline CDR1 and CDR2 sequences are SGHTA and FQGNSA. DNA for the CDR3: TGTGCCAGCAGCTACCTTGGCGGTCCTAAGAGCTACAATGAGCAGTTCTTC. Translated: CASSYLGGPKSYNEQFF.

The rearrangement joins TRBV30 to TRBJ2-5, with 8 bases lining up with TRBD1. Trimming removed 0 bases from V and 7 bases from J; junction bases left unmatched: 10. Germline V lookup: CDR1 GTSNPN, CDR2 SVGIG (reference sequence). The CDR3 is 15 residues long. The CDR3 here is CAWSVRRTGTGTQYF. The CDR3 region has the DNA TGTGCCTGGAGTGTACGGCGGACAGGGACGGGGACCCAGTACTTC.

The chain is built from TRBV15 and TRBJ2-7; 7 bases map to TRBD2. This CDR3 comprises 13 residues. The V and J ends lost 0 bases and 6 bases, in that order; junction bases with no gene match: 2. The germline V gene has CDR1 LNHNV and CDR2 YYDKDF (reference sequence). CDR3 sequence (DNA): TGTGCCACCAGCAGAGAGGGGGGGACCGAGCAGTACTTC. Its protein product is CATSREGGTEQYF.

In its sample, this clone was seen a few times. The DNA of the CDR3 is TGTGCCAGCAGTAGGACAGGGGGCACAGATACGCAGTATTTT. As protein: CASSRTGGTDTQYF. This chain uses TRBV27 with TRBJ2-3; 9 nucleotides line up with TRBD1. The germline V gene has CDR1 MNHEY and CDR2 SMNVEV (reference sequence). The CDR3 length is 14 residues. The V and J ends lost 5 bases and 1 base, in that order; junction bases with no gene match: 1.

V and J are TRBV27 and TRBJ1-6; D is uncertain. The CDR3 runs 13 residues. V was shortened by 6 bases and J by 8 bases, with 11 bases between the two germline ends. CDR1 is MNHEY, CDR2 SMNVEV, per germline (reference sequence). DNA of the CDR3: TGTGCCAGCAGAAACACCATGGATTCACCCCTCCACTTT. Translating gives CASRNTMDSPLHF.

This clone showed up just a few times. The CDR3 region is CASSWKQGSNQPQHF. The CDR3 bases are TGTGCCAGCAGTTGGAAACAGGGTAGCAATCAGCCCCAGCATTTT. The chain uses TRBV27 and TRBJ1-5; D is possibly TRBD1 (6 bases). The V and J ends lost 4 bases and 0 bases respectively, with 10 bases between them. The CDR3 is made up of 15 amino acids. The germline gives CDR1 MNHEY, CDR2 SMNVEV (reference sequence).

This chain connects TRBV2 to TRBJ2-6; no reliable D call. This CDR3 has 15 amino acids. Trimming stripped 6 bases from V and 0 bases from J, with 9 bases between. Germline-derived CDR1 and CDR2 are SNHLY and FYNNEI. This chain's CDR3 is CASRQQSSGANVLTF. The CDR3, as DNA: TGTGCCAGCAGGCAACAGAGCTCTGGGGCCAACGTCCTGACTTTC. The full variable domain, rest sourced from reference TRBV2 and TRBJ2-6, is EPEVTQTPSHQVTQMGQEVILRCVPISNHLYFYWYRQILGQKVEFLVSFYNNEISEKSEIFDDQFSVERPDGSNFTLKIRSTKLEDSAMYFCASRQQSSGANVLTFGAGSRLTVL.

V is TRBV15 and J is TRBJ2-3, with a tentative D call TRBD2 (5 bases). V was pared by 3 bases and J by 2 bases, with 15 bases between. CDR3 length: 16 residues. The germline gives CDR1 LNHNV, CDR2 YYDKDF (reference sequence). The CDR3 region has the DNA TGTGCCACCAGCAGGGGTCCGGACTCCTTCACAGATACGCAGTATTTT. It specifies CATSRGPDSFTDTQYF.

CDR3 protein: CASSAAEGGFTEAFF. For the CDR3, the DNA is TGTGCCAGCAGTGCGGCCGAGGGGGGGTTCACTGAAGCTTTCTTT. V and J are TRBV6-1 and TRBJ1-1, with a possible D match to TRBD1 (6 bases). The CDR3 has 15 residues. Germline CDR1 and CDR2: MNHNS and SASEGT. The V end lost 4 bases, the J end lost 4 bases, and 16 bases lay between the germline ends.

This chain uses TRBV27 with TRBJ1-4; 8 bases map to TRBD1. V lost 7 bases and J lost 5; bases outside the gene matches: 12. Per the germline V gene, CDR1 is MNHEY and CDR2 is SMNVEV (reference sequence). The CDR3 length is 16 residues. The CDR3 reads CASTSTSQGANEKLFF. CDR3 nucleotide sequence: TGTGCCAGCACCTCAACAAGTCAGGGGGCAAATGAAAAACTGTTTTTT. Drawing the rest from reference TRBV27 and TRBJ1-4, the complete variable domain is EAQVTQNPRYLITVTGKKLTVTCSQNMNHEYMSWYRQDPGLGLRQIYYSMNVEVTDKGDVPEGYKVSRKEKRNFPLILESPSPNQTSLYFCASTSTSQGANEKLFFGSGTQLSVL.

CDR3 sequence (DNA): TGTGCCATCACCCCTGCGAGGACAGATACGCAGTATTTT. This sequence encodes CAITPARTDTQYF. The chain employs TRBV10-3 and TRBJ2-3; D not resolved. The CDR3 length is 13 residues. The V gene's germline CDR1 is ENHRY and CDR2 SYGVKD. Trimming pared 7 bases from V and 3 bases from J, leaving 11 bases between.

The rearrangement uses TRBV30 and TRBJ2-1; D gene unclear. The CDR3 runs 13 residues. Trimming removed 3 bases at V and 5 bases at J, with 11 bases between. Germline V lookup: CDR1 GTSNPN, CDR2 SVGIG (reference sequence). The CDR3 region has the DNA TGTGCCTGGAGCCGAGGTTTTGACAATGAGCAGTTCTTC. Translating it yields CAWSRGFDNEQFF.

This clone showed up just a few times. V gene TRBV30 combines with J gene TRBJ1-2; TRBD1 matches at 10 bases. V gave up 0 bases and J gave up 7 bases; unmatched junction bases: 2. From germline, CDR1 is GTSNPN and CDR2 SVGIG (reference sequence). CDR3 length: 13 amino acids. CDR3 region: CAWSVTGGLGYTF. As DNA, the CDR3 is TGTGCCTGGAGTGTGACAGGGGGCCTTGGCTACACCTTC.

The V gene is TRBV27, the J gene TRBJ2-1; TRBD2 matches at 7 bases. V lost 2 bases and J lost 6; bases outside the gene matches: 7. Germline V CDR1 and CDR2: MNHEY, SMNVEV (reference sequence). The CDR3 totals 15 residues. The DNA of the CDR3 is TGTGCCAGCAGTTTACGGGGAGGGAAATTCAATGAGCAGTTCTTC. As protein: CASSLRGGKFNEQFF.

The V and J genes are TRBV5-4 and TRBJ1-1, with D perhaps matching TRBD1 (5 bases). V lost 3 bases to trimming and J lost 1 base, with 10 bases between them. CDR1 is SGHNT, CDR2 YYREEE, per germline (reference sequence). This CDR3 comprises 14 residues. Here the CDR3 DNA reads TGTGCCAGCAGCTCGGACATGTCGAACACTGAAGCTTTCTTT. This codes for CASSSDMSNTEAFF.

This sequence joins TRBV15 and TRBJ2-7; 7 nucleotides align to TRBD2. Unmatched junction bases numbered 2, after V lost 0 bases and J lost 0 bases. Germline assignment: CDR1 LNHNV and CDR2 YYDKDF (reference sequence). The CDR3 contains 15 residues. CDR3 nucleotide sequence: TGTGCCACCAGCAGAGAGGAGCGGGGCTCCTACGAGCAGTACTTC. It specifies CATSREERGSYEQYF.